The 30 T cell receptor beta chains presented below share a single source sample, sequenced in a study of early T cells in non-severe SARS-CoV-2 infection. MiXCR was run by TCRdb on the 5' RACE reads, yielding one entry per CDR3 protein. This table has 40,000 or so distinct CDR3 sequences, under 14% appearing once. Sequenced sample: whole blood. The origin of the receptors is an adult who was a healthcare worker with PCR-confirmed SARS-CoV-2 infection or an uninfected control (not recorded which).

This clonotype showed up many times. J is TRBJ2-5 and V is TRBV20-1; D not resolved. Germline CDR1 and CDR2: DFQATT and SNEGSKA (reference sequence). The length of the CDR3 is 15 residues. V was cut by 4 bases and J by 5 bases, with 20 bases left in between. The CDR3 DNA sequence: TGCAGTGCTATCCGGACGGCCGGATTAGCTGAGACCCAGTACTTC. Translating it yields CSAIRTAGLAETQYF.

This clonotype has ten or more counts. This chain joins TRBV5-1 and TRBJ2-1; TRBD2 matches at 14 bases. Germline-derived CDR1 and CDR2 are SGHRS and YFSETQ. This CDR3 contains 17 residues. The trim removed 2 bases at V and 4 bases at J, leaving 5 bases unmatched. CDR3 in DNA: TGCGCCAGCAGCTTCATGGGACTAGCGGGAGTGTACAATGAGCAGTTCTTC. Translating gives CASSFMGLAGVYNEQFF.

This clonotype showed up many times. This chain uses TRBV20-1 with TRBJ2-1, with D hard to call. CDR1 DFQATT and CDR2 SNEGSKA come from the germline V gene (reference sequence). The CDR3 contains 11 residues. Between the trimmed V and J ends, which lost 4 bases and 5 bases, there was a span of 6 bases. The CDR3 sequence is CSATRNNEQFF. The CDR3 region has the DNA TGCAGTGCTACCAGAAACAATGAGCAGTTCTTC.

This chain joins TRBV28 and TRBJ1-5, with D perhaps matching TRBD1 (5 bases). The germline V gene has CDR1 MDHEN and CDR2 SYDVKM. The CDR3 has 17 amino acids. The V end lost 1 base, the J end lost 2 bases, and 15 bases lay between the germline ends. The CDR3 here is CASSLSPSAGRNQPQHF. DNA of the CDR3: TGTGCCAGCAGTTTATCCCCGAGTGCAGGGCGCAATCAGCCCCAGCATTTT.

V gene TRBV6-5 combines with J gene TRBJ2-7; a weak D match, TRBD1 (5 bases). The length of the CDR3 is 15 residues. From germline, CDR1 is MNHEY and CDR2 SVGAGI. Trimming shortened V by 0 bases and J by 2 bases, and 11 bases separated the two germline ends. The CDR3 coding sequence is TGTGCCAGCAGTTACTCGGGGCTTGGAGCCTACGAGCAGTACTTC. The encoded protein is CASSYSGLGAYEQYF.

The chain employs TRBV29-1 and TRBJ2-5; 7 bases align to TRBD2. The CDR3 spans 12 residues. The junction had 7 bases not matched to a gene; V was cut back by 6 bases and J by 6 bases. Germline CDR1 is SQVTM and CDR2 is ANQGSEA. This chain's CDR3 is CSVTDGGKTQYF. The CDR3 DNA sequence: TGCAGCGTAACGGACGGGGGGAAGACCCAGTACTTC.

This clonotype came up a few times. V usage is TRBV9 and J usage is TRBJ1-2; no reliable D call. CDR1 is SGDLS, CDR2 YYNGEE, per germline. This CDR3 contains 13 residues. The germline V and J ends were trimmed by 1 base and 3 bases, with 7 bases remaining between them. CDR3 loop: CASSVHVDYGYTF. CDR3 sequence (DNA): TGTGCCAGCAGCGTACACGTGGACTATGGCTACACCTTC.

This clonotype appeared many times. This chain connects TRBV28 to TRBJ1-2; TRBD1 is a possible D gene (5 bases). Per germline, CDR1 MDHEN and CDR2 SYDVKM. V was shortened by 6 bases and J by 8 bases, with 22 bases between the two germline ends. This CDR3 contains 15 residues. Here the CDR3 reads CASRPPGAAPYGYTF. Written as DNA, the CDR3 is TGTGCCAGCAGGCCCCCCGGGGCAGCACCGTACGGCTACACCTTC.

There are many counts of this clonotype. The chain is built from TRBV19 and TRBJ1-4, with 7 bases that match TRBD1. Germline V lookup: CDR1 LNHDA, CDR2 SQIVND (reference sequence). This CDR3 has 16 residues. The ends lost 7 bases at V and 4 bases at J; junction bases unmatched: 12. The CDR3 DNA sequence: TGTGCCAGTAACGATAGGAGGGACAGACTTAATGAAAAACTGTTTTTT. It specifies CASNDRRDRLNEKLFF.

This clonotype showed up just a few times. The gene calls are TRBV5-1 and TRBJ2-7; TRBD2 aligns across 8 bases. Germline values: CDR1 SGHRS, CDR2 YFSETQ. This CDR3 contains 15 residues. V lost 4 bases to trimming and J lost 7 bases; unmatched junction nucleotides: 13. The CDR3 region is CASSLYGAGVGEQYF. CDR3 DNA: TGCGCCAGCAGCCTGTACGGAGCGGGAGTGGGGGAGCAGTACTTC.

This clonotype was detected a few times. The chain is built from TRBV29-1 and TRBJ2-1; 7 nucleotides align to TRBD2. The CDR3 extends over 14 amino acids. Trimming took 1 base from V and 4 from J; bases not matched to a gene: 4. Germline V gene lookup returns CDR1 SQVTM and CDR2 ANQGSEA. The CDR3 spells CSVEGDYTYNEQFF. The CDR3 DNA follows: TGCAGCGTTGAAGGGGACTACACTTACAATGAGCAGTTCTTC.

This clonotype was seen many times. This chain uses TRBV6-1 with TRBJ1-1; D is ambiguous. This CDR3 region has 13 residues. The V gene's germline CDR1 is MNHNS and CDR2 SASEGT. V lost 7 bases and J lost 5, with 14 bases in between. Written as DNA, the CDR3 is TGTGCCAGCACCCCGACACTTCAGACTGAAGCTTTCTTT. Protein sequence: CASTPTLQTEAFF.

CDR3 in DNA: TGTGCCAGCGGCAGAGGTGCGGCCAACGTCCTGACTTTC. As protein: CASGRGAANVLTF. The rearrangement links TRBV2 to TRBJ2-6; D is unresolved. V was trimmed by 8 bases and J by 6 bases, leaving 11 bases between them. The germline V gene has CDR1 SNHLY and CDR2 FYNNEI. The CDR3 totals 13 residues.

This clonotype has a count of ten or more. The rearrangement uses TRBV28 and TRBJ2-5; no definite D call. The length of the CDR3 is 11 residues. Trimming stripped 7 bases from V and 7 bases from J, with 10 bases between. CDR1 is MDHEN and CDR2 is SYDVKM in the germline V gene. The CDR3, as DNA: TGTGCCAGCAACGATGGGGTGACCCAGTACTTC. It codes for CASNDGVTQYF.

The genes are TRBV5-4 and TRBJ1-6, with TRBD1 identical over 9 bases. This CDR3 comprises 16 residues. V lost 4 bases to trimming and J lost 6 bases; unmatched junction nucleotides: 8. In germline, CDR1 is SGHNT, CDR2 YYREEE (reference sequence). CDR3 amino acids: CASSQAGTGLNSPLHF. Here the CDR3 DNA reads TGTGCCAGCAGCCAAGCCGGGACAGGGCTTAATTCACCCCTCCACTTT.

This clonotype was counted many times. CDR3 sequence (DNA): TGTGCCAGCAGTTACTGGGGTTTCCAAGAGACCCAGTACTTC. Its protein is CASSYWGFQETQYF. This chain connects TRBV6-2 or TRBV6-3 to TRBJ2-5; no reliable D call. This CDR3 has 14 amino acids. V gave up 1 base and J gave up 1 base, with 7 bases separating them. Germline lookup yields CDR1 MNHEY and CDR2 SVGEGT.

The V gene is TRBV6-1, the J gene TRBJ2-2; no firm D call. CDR1 is MNHNS, CDR2 SASEGT, per germline. Between the trimmed V and J ends, which lost 2 bases and 8 bases, there was a span of 3 bases. This CDR3 contains 11 residues. CDR3 residues: CASSEPGELFF. Written as DNA, the CDR3 is TGTGCCAGCAGTGAACCTGGGGAGCTGTTTTTT.

The gene calls are TRBV27 and TRBJ2-7; D is perhaps TRBD1 or TRBD2 (6 bases each). Germline CDR1 reads MNHEY; CDR2 reads SMNVEV (reference sequence). Trimming removed 4 bases from V and 1 base from J, with 17 bases in between. This CDR3 is 16 amino acids long. CDR3 bases: TGTGCCAGCAGTTACTCGGGGGCAGCCAGATCCTACGAGCAGTACTTC. Translation gives CASSYSGAARSYEQYF.

Only a few counts were recorded for this clonotype. This chain links TRBV7-9 with TRBJ2-5; D not certain. Trimming shortened V by 1 base and J by 2 bases, and 8 bases separated the two germline ends. This CDR3 is built from 14 residues. Germline-derived CDR1 and CDR2 are SEHNR and FQNEAQ (reference sequence). CDR3 region: CASSLGLAQETQYF. Here the CDR3 DNA reads TGTGCCAGCAGCTTAGGTTTGGCGCAAGAGACCCAGTACTTC.

This clonotype showed up just a few times. One end of the junction varies from germline; a read error may be responsible. The chain has TRBV20-1 and TRBJ2-3; 14 nucleotides line up with TRBD2. The V gene's germline CDR1 is DFQATT and CDR2 SNEGSKA (reference sequence). CDR3 length: 15 residues. Here the CDR3 DNA reads TGCAGTGCTGGGACTAGCGGGAGAGGAACAGCTACGCAGTATTTT. It translates to CSAGTSGRGTATQYF.

Many counts were recorded for this clonotype. This chain uses TRBV7-3 with TRBJ2-1, with 11 bases fitting TRBD2. There are 15 residues in the CDR3. Germline CDR1 SGHTA, CDR2 FQGTGA. V shed 5 bases, J shed 2 bases, and the junction held 2 bases outside the gene matches. CDR3 nucleotides: TGTGCCAGCAGCATAGCGGGAGGGGCCTACAATGAGCAGTTCTTC. Encoded protein: CASSIAGGAYNEQFF. The full variable domain, completed using reference TRBV7-3 and TRBJ2-1, is GAGVSQTPSNKVTEKGKYVELRCDPISGHTALYWYRQSLGQGPEFLIYFQGTGAADDSGLPNDRFFAVRPEGSVSTLKIQRTERGDSAVYLCASSIAGGAYNEQFFGPGTRLTVL.

This clonotype has just a few counts. J is TRBJ2-7 and V is TRBV29-1, with D unresolved. CDR3 length equals 14 residues. Germline V gene lookup returns CDR1 SQVTM and CDR2 ANQGSEA. The V end lost 5 bases, the J end lost 3 bases, and 17 bases lay between the germline ends. The CDR3 sequence is CSVRTGRNFYEQYF. CDR3 DNA sequence: TGCAGCGTTAGGACCGGACGTAACTTCTACGAGCAGTACTTC.

V and J are TRBV4-3 and TRBJ1-2; D is undetermined. Germline V gene data show CDR1 as LGHNA and CDR2 as YSLEER. Deletions cut 0 bases from V and 4 bases from J, with 12 bases between. This CDR3 has 15 residues. CDR3 protein: CASSQEGPGSYGYTF. The DNA of the CDR3 is TGCGCCAGCAGCCAAGAGGGCCCGGGATCCTATGGCTACACCTTC.

This clonotype was detected only a few times. The chain links TRBV29-1 to TRBJ2-3, with 12 bases identical to TRBD2. After removal of 6 bases from V and 4 bases from J, the junction contained 8 bases not matched to a gene. The germline V gene has CDR1 SQVTM and CDR2 ANQGSEA. There are 15 residues in the CDR3. The CDR3 here is CSVQRLAGDADTQYF. The DNA for the CDR3 is TGCAGCGTCCAAAGACTAGCGGGAGATGCAGATACGCAGTATTTT.

This clonotype was observed many times. DNA for the CDR3: TGTGCCAGCAGCTTACAGGGGAGTAATCAGCCCCAGCATTTT. Translating gives CASSLQGSNQPQHF. The J gene is TRBJ1-5, the V gene TRBV7-6; D is possibly TRBD1 (6 bases). This CDR3 has 14 amino acids. Trimming took 2 bases from V and 4 from J, leaving 9 bases between them. Germline V gene data show CDR1 as SGHVS and CDR2 as FNYEAQ.

The rearrangement uses TRBV20-1 and TRBJ2-1, with 8 bases matching TRBD2. This CDR3 has 14 residues. V was clipped by 3 bases and J by 8 bases; unmatched bases: 9. The germline V gene has CDR1 DFQATT and CDR2 SNEGSKA (reference sequence). In nucleotides, the CDR3 is TGCAGTGCTAGTTATAGCGGGAAAGCGTATGAGCAGTTCTTC. It specifies CSASYSGKAYEQFF.

This clonotype has at least ten counts. The V call is TRBV12-3 or TRBV12-4, the J call TRBJ1-1; D is ambiguous. The V end lost 7 bases, the J end lost 4 bases, and 10 bases lay between the germline ends. The CDR3 consists of 12 residues. The CDR3 DNA reads TGTGCCAGCAACTTCGGGGTCACTGAAGCTTTCTTT. Its translation is CASNFGVTEAFF.

This clonotype was seen more than once but under ten times. V usage is TRBV20-1 and J usage is TRBJ1-2; 7 nucleotides match TRBD1. Germline V gives CDR1 DFQATT, CDR2 SNEGSKA (reference sequence). The CDR3 loop spans 16 amino acids. Losses at the gene ends were 0 bases for V and 4 bases for J; bases not matched to a gene: 11. The CDR3 DNA sequence: TGCAGTGCTAGAGAAGCCCCAACCCCAGGGGGCTATGGCTACACCTTC. The encoded protein is CSAREAPTPGGYGYTF.

The rearrangement joins TRBV12-3 or TRBV12-4 to TRBJ2-7, with TRBD1 matching over 7 bases. J lost 3 bases, V lost 2 bases, and 7 bases had no gene match. CDR3 length: 15 amino acids. The CDR3 sequence: CASSLSWAGGYEQYF. CDR3 coding DNA: TGTGCCAGCAGTTTATCATGGGCAGGGGGCTACGAGCAGTACTTC.

The sample holds many counts of this clonotype. The rearrangement uses TRBV29-1 and TRBJ1-5, with a weak D call TRBD1 (6 bases). Germline V lookup: CDR1 SQVTM, CDR2 ANQGSEA. The germline V and J ends were trimmed by 4 bases and 7 bases, with 11 bases remaining between them. The CDR3 is made up of 12 amino acids. CDR3 sequence: CSVGQVGQPQHF. The CDR3 DNA reads as TGCAGCGTTGGACAGGTGGGACAGCCCCAGCATTTT.